The 16 T cell receptor beta chains in this list originate from one sample, sequenced in a study of T cell responses to AZD1222 COVID-19 vaccine. Clones were read by immunoSEQ multiplex PCR, and TCRdb kept only the in-frame ones, dropping some. The table records about 120,000 clones, around 93% of them present only once. Sequencing used peripheral blood, obtained 28 days after the second AZD1222 dose. The receptors come from an adult who received the AZD1222 COVID-19 vaccine.

V is TRBV12-5 and J is TRBJ1-5, with TRBD1 as a possible D gene (5 bases). V was trimmed by 1 base and J by 10 bases, leaving 11 bases between them. Germline V gene data show CDR1 as LGHNT and CDR2 as FRNRAP. CDR3 length equals 13 residues. CDR3 sequence: CASGLGTQAPQHF. CDR3 nucleotide sequence: TGTGCTAGTGGTTTGGGGACACAGGCTCCCCAGCATTTT.

The chain links TRBV12-5 to TRBJ2-2; no reliable D call. Germline loops: CDR1 LGHNT, CDR2 FRNRAP. This CDR3 comprises 13 residues. The V end lost 2 bases, the J end lost 3 bases, and 4 bases lay between the germline ends. The CDR3 sequence is CASGLSYTGELFF. DNA for the CDR3: TGTGCTAGTGGTTTGAGTTACACCGGGGAGCTGTTTTTT.

The chain recombines TRBV10-3 with TRBJ2-4, with D perhaps TRBD1 (6 bases). The CDR3 totals 13 residues. The ends were cut back, 3 bases at V and 7 bases at J, with 10 bases in the middle. Germline V gene lookup returns CDR1 ENHRY and CDR2 SYGVKD. CDR3 region: CAISDKDSNIQYF. The CDR3 nucleotides read TGTGCCATCAGTGATAAGGACAGCAACATTCAGTACTTC.

The gene calls are TRBV5-1 and TRBJ2-7, with 7 bases aligning to TRBD1. Germline assignment: CDR1 SGHRS and CDR2 YFSETQ. The trim removed 4 bases at V and 0 bases at J, leaving 7 bases unmatched. The CDR3 spans 15 residues. CDR3 sequence reads: CASSNDRVNSYEQYF. The CDR3 DNA follows: TGCGCCAGCAGCAACGACAGGGTAAACTCCTACGAGCAGTACTTC. The whole variable domain, filled in from reference TRBV5-1 and TRBJ2-7, reads KAGVTQTPRYLIKTRGQQVTLSCSPISGHRSVSWYQQTPGQGLQFLFEYFSETQRNKGNFPGRFSGRQFSNSRSEMNVSTLELGDSALYLCASSNDRVNSYEQYFGPGTRLTVT.

The chain combines TRBV5-1 with TRBJ2-7, with TRBD1 matching over 7 bases. With V trimmed by 4 bases and J by 3 bases, 7 bases remained unmatched. The CDR3 has 14 amino acids. From germline, CDR1 is SGHRS and CDR2 YFSETQ. The CDR3 nucleotides read TGCGCCAGCAGCAGGACAGGTTCGTTCTACGAGCAGTACTTC. Translating it yields CASSRTGSFYEQYF.

The rearrangement links TRBV4-3 to TRBJ1-4; D is uncertain. The CDR3 is made up of 16 amino acids. V was pared by 0 bases and J by 5 bases, with 13 bases between. CDR1 LGHNA and CDR2 YSLEER come from the germline V gene. CDR3: CASSQDRQDRNEKLFF. In DNA, the CDR3 is TGCGCCAGCAGCCAAGATCGGCAGGATCGAAATGAAAAACTGTTTTTT.

This clone was seen only once. V gene TRBV7-2 combines with J gene TRBJ2-2; D gene ambiguous. The CDR3 is 13 amino acids. V was pared by 3 bases and J by 4 bases, with 6 bases between. Per germline, CDR1 SGHTA and CDR2 FQGNSA. CDR3 coding DNA: TGTGCCAGCAGCTTGATAGTCACCGGGGAGCTGTTTTTT. Encoded protein: CASSLIVTGELFF. Full variable domain (outside the CDR3, taken from reference TRBV7-2 and TRBJ2-2): GAGVSQSPSNKVTEKGKDVELRCDPISGHTALYWYRQSLGQGLEFLIYFQGNSAPDKSGLPSDRFSAERTGGSVSTLTIQRTQQEDSAVYLCASSLIVTGELFFGEGSRLTVL.

V and J are TRBV5-6 and TRBJ1-5, with D maybe TRBD1 (5 bases). The CDR3 runs to 15 residues. Per the germline V gene, CDR1 is SGHDT and CDR2 is YYEEEE. Trimming shortened V by 1 base and J by 3 bases, and 11 bases separated the two germline ends. CDR3 amino acids: CASSLRGGNNQPQHF. For the CDR3, the DNA is TGTGCCAGCAGCTTGCGGGGGGGGAACAATCAGCCCCAGCATTTT.

The rearrangement joins TRBV5-1 to TRBJ1-1, with D maybe TRBD1 (5 bases). The CDR3 is 14 amino acids. V dropped 0 bases and J dropped 5 bases, with 11 bases sitting between them. CDR1 and CDR2 (germline): SGHRS, YFSETQ. The CDR3 region has the DNA TGCGCCAGCAGCTTGGGGCAGGAGGGGACTGAAGCTTTCTTT. It specifies CASSLGQEGTEAFF. The full variable domain, its missing parts supplied by reference TRBV5-1 and TRBJ1-1, is KAGVTQTPRYLIKTRGQQVTLSCSPISGHRSVSWYQQTPGQGLQFLFEYFSETQRNKGNFPGRFSGRQFSNSRSEMNVSTLELGDSALYLCASSLGQEGTEAFFGQGTRLTVV.

This clone has only one observation. The chain recombines TRBV19 with TRBJ1-5; tentatively, D is TRBD1 (5 bases). CDR1 is LNHDA, CDR2 SQIVND, per germline (reference sequence). This CDR3 is 16 amino acids long. The V end lost 4 bases, the J end lost 0 bases, and 13 bases lay between the germline ends. CDR3 protein: CASSSPSRGSNQPQHF. The CDR3 region has the DNA TGTGCCAGTAGTAGTCCCTCGAGGGGTAGCAATCAGCCCCAGCATTTT.

Here the CDR3 reads CASSPGERSTNEKLFF. The CDR3 DNA sequence: TGTGCCAGCTCACCAGGAGAGAGGTCAACTAATGAAAAACTGTTTTTT. The chain links TRBV18 to TRBJ1-4; D remains ambiguous. Trimming removed 2 bases at V and 0 bases at J, with 10 bases between. The CDR3 is 16 amino acids. Germline V gives CDR1 KGHSH, CDR2 LQKENI.

The gene calls are TRBV25-1 and TRBJ2-5, with no clear D. This CDR3 has 14 residues. Trimming removed 4 bases from V and 1 base from J, with 10 bases in between. Germline V CDR1 and CDR2: MGHDK, SYGVNS. The CDR3 bases are TGTGCCAGCAGTGCGCTAATAGCCCAAGAGACCCAGTACTTC. The encoded protein is CASSALIAQETQYF.

The chain carries TRBV9 and TRBJ1-5; D may be TRBD1 (5 bases). V was trimmed by 0 bases and J by 5 bases, leaving 9 bases between them. This CDR3 is 14 amino acids long. The germline CDR1 and CDR2 sequences are SGDLS and YYNGEE. This CDR3 is CASSVEGNDQPQHF. In nucleotides, the CDR3 is TGTGCCAGCAGCGTAGAGGGGAATGATCAGCCCCAGCATTTT.

This chain joins TRBV6-6 and TRBJ1-3; 8 positions match TRBD1. The CDR3 spans 16 residues. V trimming: 4 bases; J trimming: 4 bases; junction bases outside the gene matches: 9. CDR1 and CDR2 (germline): MNHNY, SVGAGI (reference sequence). The CDR3 loop is CASSFSQGARGNTIYF. The CDR3 DNA follows: TGTGCCAGCAGTTTCTCGCAGGGGGCGAGGGGAAACACCATATATTTT.

This chain uses TRBV4-1 with TRBJ1-1; no firm D call. V was trimmed by 1 base and J by 3 bases, leaving 18 bases between them. The CDR3 has 17 residues. The germline gives CDR1 MGHRA, CDR2 YSYEKL. The CDR3 DNA follows: TGCGCCAGCAGCCAAGCCCGGGAAATGGGCCCCCACACTGAAGCTTTCTTT. It is translated as CASSQAREMGPHTEAFF.

Worth noting for this clone: The junction differs from germline at one of its ends, possibly a read error. This rearrangement joins TRBV6-5 to TRBJ2-4, with a weak D call TRBD2 (5 bases). The CDR3 is 13 residues long. Germline V lookup: CDR1 MNHEY, CDR2 SVGAGI. The CDR3 sequence: CASNYELEIGQYF. The CDR3 DNA is TGTGCCAGCAATTACGAACTAGAAATCGGTCAGTACTTC.